This T cell receptor beta chain appears in the sequencing data of a study of shared clonotypes between healthy human individuals. Study-wide background: Each donor contributed plates that comprised three CD4 naive, three CD4 memory, two CD8 naive and one CD8 memory. Study observations and caveats: Generally, estimated richness proved larger in naive subsets than it did in memory subsets. Generation probability values for non-shared clonotypes were lower than those for clonotypes shared by all four donors.

In the CD4+ fraction, cells were divided into CD45RA+ naive and CD45RA-negative memory subsets. To note about this clone: The antigen remains unidentified.

V was cut by 3 bases and J by 2 bases, with 12 bases left in between. Looked up from germline, CDR1 is SGHDT and CDR2 is YYEEEE. The CDR3 loop spans 15 amino acids. Measured with immunoSEQ multiplex PCR; TCRdb has only the in-frame clones, and not every one. Among 2.3 million or so clones, 90% to 95% were seen once, and the ten largest hold about 0.39%. The V call is TRBV5-6, the J call TRBJ1-3; D uncertain. The clonotype originates from a man in his late teens or twenties in good health. Some clones in this sample may be carry-over from other donors' samples. Sequenced input: naive CD4+ T cells from PBMCs. Subset reported: CD45RA+ positively selected. In DNA, the CDR3 is TGTGCCAGCAGCTCAATAGGCGGGCCTGGAAACACCATATATTTT. The encoded protein is CASSSIGGPGNTIYF.